This T cell receptor (beta chain) was captured in a study of cytomegalovirus exposure and HLA in healthy donors. Study in general: Falling in the Caucasian-associated ancestry cluster were 81% of around 370 genotyped donors.

Findings of the study overall: The dataset shows that most TCR sequences were rare, while some public TCRs occurred in many donors. There were fewer than 200 TCR beta chains listed as cytomegalovirus-associated.

Unmatched junction bases numbered 5, after V lost 1 base and J lost 0 bases. This CDR3 spans 16 amino acids. Germline V gene sequence: CDR1 SGHTA, CDR2 FQGNSA. A note on this clone: Its target is unknown.

Amplification used 60 Vbeta primers and 13 Jbeta primers. Repertoires were generated with immunoSEQ multiplex PCR, while TCRdb's copy carries only in-frame clones and drops some. Of about 150,000 clones in the sample, 75% to 80% were seen once. All donors participated as healthy donors of bone marrow. The source of this sequence is a male donor in good health and CMV-seronegative. Sample: PBMCs. V and J are TRBV7-2 and TRBJ2-5, with 7 bases that match TRBD1. Written as DNA, the CDR3 is TGTGCCAGCAGCTTAGGGGGCAGGGGGTACCAAGAGACCCAGTACTTC. Encoded protein: CASSLGGRGYQETQYF.